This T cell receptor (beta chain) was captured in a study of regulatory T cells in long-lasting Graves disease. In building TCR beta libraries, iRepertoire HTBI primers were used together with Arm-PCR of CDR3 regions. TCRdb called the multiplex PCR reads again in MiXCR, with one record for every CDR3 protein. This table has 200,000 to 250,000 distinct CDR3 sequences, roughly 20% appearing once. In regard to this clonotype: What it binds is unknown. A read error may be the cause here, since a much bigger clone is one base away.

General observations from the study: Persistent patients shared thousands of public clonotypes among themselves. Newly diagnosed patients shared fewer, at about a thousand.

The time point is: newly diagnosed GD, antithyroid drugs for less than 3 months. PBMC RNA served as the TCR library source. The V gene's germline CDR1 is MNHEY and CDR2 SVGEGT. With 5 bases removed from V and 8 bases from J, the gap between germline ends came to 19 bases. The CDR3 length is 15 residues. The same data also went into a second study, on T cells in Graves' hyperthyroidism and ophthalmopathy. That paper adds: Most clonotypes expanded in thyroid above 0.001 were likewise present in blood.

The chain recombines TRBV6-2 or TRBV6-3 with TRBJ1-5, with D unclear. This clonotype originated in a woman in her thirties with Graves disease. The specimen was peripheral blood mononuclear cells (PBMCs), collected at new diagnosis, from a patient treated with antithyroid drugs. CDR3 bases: TGTGCCAGCAGTGAACCCCGGGCCTCGCAGGAGCCCCAGCATTTT. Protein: CASSEPRASQEPQHF.